The 20 T cell receptor beta chains listed next were all sequenced from one sample in a study of OX40 agonist ivuxolimab in advanced cancers. Libraries were built with the immunoSEQ multiplex PCR assay. TCRdb mirrors the immuneACCESS table, restricted to in-frame sequences. Some clones are absent from its copies; in checked studies, under half trace to an unresolved V gene, and the reason for the others is unknown. The sample records nearly 80,000 clones, around 85% of which are singletons. Jointly, the top ten make up around 3.8% of the sample. Sequences were derived from CD4+ or CD8+ T cells sorted from blood, sampled in a trial of the OX40 agonist ivuxolimab. These receptors came from an adult with an advanced solid tumor such as melanoma, head and neck, liver or kidney cancer.

This clone occurred once. The V gene is TRBV19, the J gene TRBJ1-4, with D maybe TRBD1 (5 bases). This CDR3 is 14 amino acids long. Germline CDR1 and CDR2: LNHDA and SQIVND (reference sequence). The V and J ends lost 3 bases and 3 bases respectively, with 8 bases between them. The CDR3, as DNA: TGTGCCAGTAGTATTTGGGGGTCTAATGAAAAACTGTTTTTT. Translating it yields CASSIWGSNEKLFF.

CDR3 in amino acids: CATAGLAGEQFF. The CDR3 nucleotides read TGTGCCACCGCGGGGCTAGCGGGAGAGCAGTTCTTC. J is TRBJ2-1 and V is TRBV15, with 9 bases matching TRBD2. V lost 8 bases to trimming and J lost 10 bases; unmatched junction nucleotides: 6. This CDR3 spans 12 amino acids. Germline V gives CDR1 LNHNV, CDR2 YYDKDF (reference sequence).

This rearrangement joins TRBV7-2 to TRBJ2-7, with D possibly being TRBD2 (5 bases). CDR1 SGHTA and CDR2 FQGNSA come from the germline V gene. The V and J ends lost 5 bases and 5 bases respectively, with 16 bases between them. The CDR3 sequence is 14 residues long. CDR3: CASSTPGLHHEQYF. The CDR3 bases are TGTGCCAGCAGCACTCCTGGACTCCATCACGAGCAGTACTTC.

The chain joins TRBV7-9 to TRBJ2-7; tentatively, D is TRBD2 (6 bases). The germline gives CDR1 SEHNR, CDR2 FQNEAQ (reference sequence). The germline V and J ends were trimmed by 2 bases and 5 bases, with 7 bases remaining between them. CDR3 size: 12 residues. CDR3 region: CASSLTGDEQYF. The DNA for the CDR3 is TGTGCCAGCAGCTTAACGGGAGACGAGCAGTACTTC.

The genes are TRBV18 and TRBJ1-1; 8 bases fit TRBD1. Germline CDR1 reads KGHSH; CDR2 reads LQKENI. The trim removed 3 bases at V and 1 base at J, leaving 4 bases unmatched. The CDR3 length is 15 residues. CDR3 DNA: TGTGCCAGCTCACCTTCCGGGACAGGGAACACTGAAGCTTTCTTT. It encodes CASSPSGTGNTEAFF.

The V and J genes are TRBV6-5 and TRBJ1-3; D unresolved. The CDR3 consists of 11 residues. Trimming took 6 bases from V and 8 from J, leaving 8 bases between them. The V gene's germline CDR1 is MNHEY and CDR2 SVGAGI. The CDR3 sequence is CASSRLDTIYF. CDR3 in DNA: TGTGCCAGCAGCCGGCTCGACACCATATATTTT.

The chain links TRBV7-9 to TRBJ2-1; D is unclear. V was cut by 1 base and J by 4 bases, with 8 bases left in between. This CDR3 spans 14 amino acids. CDR1 is SEHNR and CDR2 is FQNEAQ in the germline V gene (reference sequence). CDR3 DNA: TGTGCCAGCAGCTTAGAGGGCGCGTACAATGAGCAGTTCTTC. The encoded protein is CASSLEGAYNEQFF.

The chain couples TRBV6-1 to TRBJ1-5; D not resolved. The CDR3 sequence is 16 residues long. Trimming took 1 base from V and 0 from J, leaving 10 bases between them. CDR1 is MNHNS, CDR2 SASEGT, per germline. The CDR3 loop is CASSEEPLLSNQPQHF. In DNA, the CDR3 is TGTGCCAGCAGTGAAGAACCACTGCTTAGCAATCAGCCCCAGCATTTT.

The rearrangement links TRBV19 to TRBJ2-1, with 12 bases matching TRBD2. J was trimmed by 4 bases and V by 1 base; bases with no gene match: 11. Germline V gene sequence: CDR1 LNHDA, CDR2 SQIVND (reference sequence). This CDR3 contains 19 residues. The CDR3 is CASSIVRLAGGRVYNEQFF. The CDR3 DNA sequence: TGTGCCAGTAGTATAGTACGGCTAGCGGGAGGGAGGGTATACAATGAGCAGTTCTTC.

A few counts support this clone. This rearrangement joins TRBV2 to TRBJ2-1, with D unresolved. Trimming shortened V by 4 bases and J by 8 bases, and 12 bases separated the two germline ends. This CDR3 is built from 13 residues. Germline CDR1 SNHLY, CDR2 FYNNEI. The CDR3 spells CASSGLGFDEQFF. The CDR3 bases are TGTGCCAGCAGTGGTCTGGGGTTTGATGAGCAGTTCTTC.

V usage is TRBV27 and J usage is TRBJ2-3; the D gene is possibly TRBD1 (7 bases). The V end lost 3 bases, the J end lost 2 bases, and 15 bases lay between the germline ends. Germline lookup yields CDR1 MNHEY and CDR2 SMNVEV (reference sequence). The CDR3 sequence is 16 residues long. For the CDR3, the DNA is TGTGCCAGCAGTTTTTCAGGGGGGTATCTCACAGATACGCAGTATTTT. Amino acid sequence: CASSFSGGYLTDTQYF.

The CDR3 spells CASSYRANEQFF. DNA of the CDR3: TGTGCCAGCAGTTACCGGGCCAATGAGCAGTTCTTC. This sequence joins TRBV6-6 and TRBJ2-1; D is undetermined. The V and J ends lost 2 bases and 6 bases respectively, with 5 bases between them. The CDR3 is 12 amino acids. Germline CDR1 reads MNHNY; CDR2 reads SVGAGI (reference sequence).

This chain uses TRBV19 with TRBJ1-5; no reliable D call. V lost 1 base, J lost 6 bases, and 4 bases lay in between. Looked up from germline, CDR1 is LNHDA and CDR2 is SQIVND (reference sequence). The CDR3 consists of 12 residues. CDR3 protein: CASSIGGQPQHF. The CDR3 nucleotides are TGTGCCAGTAGTATAGGGGGTCAGCCCCAGCATTTT.

The chain joins TRBV11-2 to TRBJ2-7; D is perhaps TRBD1 (6 bases). Germline assignment: CDR1 SGHAT and CDR2 FQNNGV. The ends were cut back, 3 bases at V and 7 bases at J, with 19 bases in the middle. The length of the CDR3 is 15 residues. The CDR3 DNA reads as TGTGCCAGCAGCTTGGTAGGGGCAGGGGAGTATGAGCAGTACTTC. This translates into CASSLVGAGEYEQYF. The whole variable domain, filled in from reference TRBV11-2 and TRBJ2-7, reads EAGVAQSPRYKIIEKRQSVAFWCNPISGHATLYWYQQILGQGPKLLIQFQNNGVVDDSQLPKDRFSAERLKGVDSTLKIQPAKLEDSAVYLCASSLVGAGEYEQYFGPGTRLTVT.

This clone was observed once. The chain is built from TRBV7-9 and TRBJ2-7; D is perhaps TRBD1 or TRBD2 (6 bases each). Germline values: CDR1 SEHNR, CDR2 FQNEAQ (reference sequence). The CDR3 extends over 15 amino acids. The germline V and J ends were trimmed by 11 bases and 3 bases, with 23 bases remaining between them. CDR3 region: CAVIVGGAGFYEQYF. The CDR3 DNA reads as TGTGCCGTCATAGTGGGGGGCGCGGGCTTCTACGAGCAGTACTTC. Filled out from reference TRBV7-9 and TRBJ2-7, the complete variable domain reads DTGVSQNPRHKITKRGQNVTFRCDPISEHNRLYWYRQTLGQGPEFLTYFQNEAQLEKSRLLSDRFSAERPKGSFSTLEIQRTEQGDSAMYLCAVIVGGAGFYEQYFGPGTRLTVT.

The chain employs TRBV6-6 and TRBJ1-2; the D gene is possibly TRBD1 (6 bases). CDR3 length: 12 residues. V lost 10 bases and J lost 6, with 15 bases in between. Germline lookup yields CDR1 MNHNY and CDR2 SVGAGI (reference sequence). CDR3 sequence reads: CAIGGHFHGYTF. CDR3 nucleotides: TGTGCCATCGGGGGACATTTTCATGGCTACACCTTC.

The V call is TRBV5-4, the J call TRBJ1-1, with D unclear. The germline V gene encodes CDR1 SGHNT and CDR2 YYREEE (reference sequence). This CDR3 is built from 15 residues. V was cut by 4 bases and J by 0 bases, with 13 bases left in between. DNA of the CDR3: TGTGCCAGCAGCCAGATAAACGGGTTGAACACTGAAGCTTTCTTT. It encodes CASSQINGLNTEAFF.

The chain joins TRBV6-1 to TRBJ2-7; no clear D gene. V was trimmed by 6 bases and J by 4 bases, leaving 10 bases between them. CDR1 MNHNS and CDR2 SASEGT come from the germline V gene. The length of the CDR3 is 12 residues. CDR3 coding DNA: TGTGCCAGCAGAGTCTTGGGATACGAGCAGTACTTC. It specifies CASRVLGYEQYF.

This clone has a single count. The chain combines TRBV7-9 with TRBJ2-2; 8 positions match TRBD2. The J segment lost 2 bases and the V segment lost 5 bases, leaving 7 bases of the junction unmatched. This CDR3 spans 16 amino acids. The germline CDR1 and CDR2 sequences are SEHNR and FQNEAQ (reference sequence). The CDR3 region has the DNA TGTGCCAGCAGCCACTCTAGCGGGCCCAACACCGGGGAGCTGTTTTTT. As protein: CASSHSSGPNTGELFF.

CDR3 sequence reads: CASSFSGENIQYF. The CDR3 DNA follows: TGTGCCAGCAGCTTTTCAGGGGAGAACATTCAGTACTTC. The chain is built from TRBV5-6 and TRBJ2-4; D might be TRBD1 (6 bases). The ends were cut back, 2 bases at V and 7 bases at J, with 10 bases in the middle. CDR3 length equals 13 residues. Germline CDR1 SGHDT, CDR2 YYEEEE.